This T cell receptor (beta chain) was recorded in a study of cytomegalovirus exposure and HLA in healthy donors. Whole-study results and caveats: TCR beta sequences numbering 15,000 to 20,000 were associated with HLA alleles at 0.05 false discovery rate in a later analysis.

Of note for this clone: Its target is not known. The sample has other DNA sequences that encode this CDR3 too.

In the PCR, 60 Vbeta and 13 Jbeta primers were used. Generated by immunoSEQ multiplex PCR, the TCRdb table keeps only in-frame clones and is missing some. The data contain roughly 110,000 clones, 79% of them singletons. The CDR3 length is 17 residues. The rearrangement joins TRBV21-1 to TRBJ1-4; the table names TRBD1, a call not compared with the DNA. TRBV21-1 is listed as a pseudogene. Specimen: PBMCs. The sequence came from a woman in her late teens or twenties in good health and CMV-seropositive. The CDR3 region is CASSGGQGAGKFEKLFF. The CDR3 nucleotides read TGTGCCAGTAGCGGGGGACAGGGGGCGGGGAAATTCGAAAAACTGTTTTTT.